The next 7 T cell receptor beta chains were all read from a single sample in a study of regulatory T cells in long-lasting Graves disease. Building of the TCR beta libraries involved iRepertoire HTBI primers and Arm-PCR of CDR3 regions. Via MiXCR, TCRdb re-called the multiplex PCR reads, giving one row per CDR3 protein. The table lists a few hundred thousand distinct CDR3 sequences, about a quarter of them singletons. Described time point: persistent/refractory GD, antithyroid drugs over 5 years with positive TRAb. RNA isolated from PBMCs was used to make the TCR library. Sequencing used peripheral blood mononuclear cells (PBMCs), obtained when the disease was refractory, from a patient treated with antithyroid drugs. These receptors originate from a female donor with Graves disease.

This clonotype has just a few counts. V usage is TRBV11-2 and J usage is TRBJ2-5; 7 bases map to TRBD1. The germline V gene has CDR1 SGHAT and CDR2 FQNNGV. This CDR3 is built from 14 residues. Losses at the gene ends were 5 bases for V and 4 bases for J; bases not matched to a gene: 7. The CDR3 sequence is CASSHLGQRETQYF. CDR3 coding DNA: TGTGCCAGCAGCCACCTGGGACAGAGAGAGACCCAGTACTTC. Complete variable domain (other parts from reference TRBV11-2 and TRBJ2-5): EAGVAQSPRYKIIEKRQSVAFWCNPISGHATLYWYQQILGQGPKLLIQFQNNGVVDDSQLPKDRFSAERLKGVDSTLKIQPAKLEDSAVYLCASSHLGQRETQYFGPGTRLLVL.

The sample holds many counts of this clonotype. V usage is TRBV4-2 and J usage is TRBJ2-7, with 11 bases lining up with TRBD2. There are 19 residues in the CDR3. V trimming: 1 base; J trimming: 2 bases; junction bases outside the gene matches: 13. CDR1 is LGHNA and CDR2 is YNFKEQ in the germline V gene. The CDR3 reads CASSQVPGLAASWTYEQYF. The CDR3 coding sequence is TGTGCCAGCAGCCAAGTGCCGGGACTAGCGGCATCATGGACCTACGAGCAGTACTTC.

The V and J genes are TRBV6-5 and TRBJ2-5, with D tentatively TRBD2 (5 bases). The germline gives CDR1 MNHEY, CDR2 SVGAGI. Trimming took off 0 bases at V and 4 bases at J, with 15 bases between the two ends. This CDR3 has 16 amino acids. The CDR3 region has the DNA TGTGCCAGCAGTTACTCGATGTCGGGATACTCAGAGACCCAGTACTTC. It translates to CASSYSMSGYSETQYF.

On this clonotype itself: Relative to the germline gene, one junction end is altered; a read error may explain this. The gene calls are TRBV7-2 and TRBJ2-3; 9 bases agree with TRBD2. Germline values: CDR1 SGHTA, CDR2 FQGNSA. The CDR3 is 15 amino acids. This chain's CDR3 is CASRLAGETWDTQYF. CDR3 nucleotide sequence: TGTGCCAGCAGGTTAGCGGGAGAAACCTGGGATACGCAGTATTTT.

In the case of this clonotype: One junction end does not reproduce the germline sequence, and a read error may be involved. The V and J genes are TRBV2 and TRBJ2-7; 9 bases agree with TRBD1. Germline V gene data show CDR1 as SNHLY and CDR2 as FYNNEI. This CDR3 is 18 amino acids long. In DNA form, the CDR3 reads TGTGCCAGCAGTGAGGAACAGGGGGCATGGGGAGGCGACTACGAGCGGTACTTC. Translation: CASSEEQGAWGGDYERYF.

The table lists this clonotype with many counts. The J gene is TRBJ2-7, the V gene TRBV7-2; D is ambiguous. V was shortened by 5 bases and J by 2 bases, with 16 bases between the two germline ends. Germline CDR1 is SGHTA and CDR2 is FQGNSA. The CDR3 contains 15 residues. The CDR3 bases are TGTGCCAGCAGCAGAGCGATGGAGCCACCCTACGAGCAGTACTTC. Translation: CASSRAMEPPYEQYF.

This clonotype has at least ten counts. The chain is built from TRBV20-1 and TRBJ1-5; the D is unclear. This CDR3 has 15 residues. Germline CDR1 DFQATT, CDR2 SNEGSKA (reference sequence). The V and J ends lost 5 bases and 1 base respectively, with 15 bases between them. The CDR3 DNA reads as TGCAGTGCTCCGACCGTGTCTGGGAGCAATCAGCCCCAGCATTTT. As protein: CSAPTVSGSNQPQHF.